What follows are 19 T cell receptor beta chains derived from one specimen sequenced in a study of post-analysis software for immune sequencing data. Findings of the study overall: Controls showed lower frequencies than patients for five TRBV segments, and TRBV5-6, TRBV5-1 and TRBV20-1 were among these.

These TCRs' antigens remain unknown. Built from TCR beta cDNA, the libraries had unique molecular identifiers in them. TCRdb fed the PCR reads into MiXCR, producing one record per CDR3 protein. The sample has about 460,000 distinct CDR3 sequences, roughly 46% seen once. The sequencing input was blood. The receptors shown here come from a girl under 18 with multiple sclerosis.

This rearrangement joins TRBV20-1 to TRBJ2-5, with 7 bases matching TRBD2. V lost 7 bases to trimming and J lost 2 bases; unmatched junction nucleotides: 7. This CDR3 spans 13 amino acids. Germline lookup yields CDR1 DFQATT and CDR2 SNEGSKA (reference sequence). CDR3 coding DNA: TGCAGTGTAAGGGAGGGTCCGCAAGAGACCCAGTACTTC. Translation: CSVREGPQETQYF.

The chain couples TRBV7-9 to TRBJ2-5; D gene unclear. With 4 bases removed from V and 3 bases from J, the gap between germline ends came to 6 bases. Germline V gene data show CDR1 as SEHNR and CDR2 as FQNEAQ (reference sequence). The CDR3 extends over 12 amino acids. The CDR3 DNA follows: TGTGCCAGCAGCTCAGTGGAAGAGACCCAGTACTTC. Translating it yields CASSSVEETQYF.

This clonotype was counted a few times. The J gene is TRBJ1-5, the V gene TRBV28, with D unclear. The CDR3 extends over 15 amino acids. V dropped 4 bases and J dropped 0 bases, with 10 bases sitting between them. Germline V gene data show CDR1 as MDHEN and CDR2 as SYDVKM. CDR3 nucleotide sequence: TGTGCCAGCAGTTCGGGAAGCAATAGCAATCAGCCCCAGCATTTT. Amino acid sequence: CASSSGSNSNQPQHF.

This clonotype was detected only once. This chain connects TRBV7-9 to TRBJ2-1, with no clear D. Germline CDR1 and CDR2: SEHNR and FQNEAQ (reference sequence). Trimming cost V 5 bases and J 7 bases, with 9 bases left between them. The CDR3 spans 12 residues. The CDR3 loop is CASSATRNEQFF. Here the CDR3 DNA reads TGTGCCAGCAGCGCAACTCGAAATGAGCAGTTCTTC.

A few counts support this clonotype. The rearrangement uses TRBV28 and TRBJ1-2, with D tentatively TRBD1 (6 bases). This CDR3 has 14 amino acids. Germline V CDR1 and CDR2: MDHEN, SYDVKM. V lost 3 bases and J lost 5, with 13 bases in between. CDR3 bases: TGTGCCAGCAGTTTTGACGGGGGGCGATATGGCTACACCTTC. This codes for CASSFDGGRYGYTF.

This chain joins TRBV20-1 and TRBJ1-2; a possible D gene is TRBD1 (6 bases). Trimming stripped 8 bases from V and 4 bases from J, with 14 bases between. From germline, CDR1 is DFQATT and CDR2 SNEGSKA (reference sequence). The CDR3 has 12 residues. For the CDR3, the DNA is TGCAGTCTCCGACAGGAGGTCTATGGCTACACCTTC. Translated, it gives CSLRQEVYGYTF.

The CDR3 DNA follows: TGTGCCAGCAGTTTCGGACAGTTAACAACCTACGAGCAGTACTTC. Protein product: CASSFGQLTTYEQYF. The chain uses TRBV12-3 or TRBV12-4 and TRBJ2-7; a possible D gene is TRBD1 (6 bases). The V and J ends lost 3 bases and 2 bases respectively, with 14 bases between them. The CDR3 has 15 residues.

This clonotype was recorded a few times. V usage is TRBV12-3 or TRBV12-4 and J usage is TRBJ2-4; D call uncertain. The CDR3 is 14 amino acids. The V gene lost 6 bases and the J gene lost 6 bases, with 15 bases spanning the gap. CDR3 region: CASSPPVVGNIQYF. The CDR3, as DNA: TGTGCCAGCAGCCCCCCCGTAGTTGGAAACATTCAGTACTTC.

Regarding this clonotype: One junction end disagrees with the germline gene, perhaps due to a read error. The V call is TRBV7-8, the J call TRBJ1-1; TRBD1 matches 7 bases. The length of the CDR3 is 16 residues. CDR1 is SGHVS and CDR2 is FQNEAQ in the germline V gene. The DNA of the CDR3 is TGTGCCAGCAGCCACTACACAGGGGCCGGGAACACCGAAGCTTTCTTT. Translated: CASSHYTGAGNTEAFF.

The chain links TRBV7-8 to TRBJ2-7, with TRBD2 matching 12 bases. The length of the CDR3 is 16 residues. The V gene end was trimmed by 5 bases and the J gene end by 3 bases; junction bases not matched to a gene: 8. Germline V gene sequence: CDR1 SGHVS, CDR2 FQNEAQ. CDR3 in DNA: TGTGCCAGCAGCCCCCCAGGACTAGCGGGATTCTACGAGCAGTACTTC. Translation gives CASSPPGLAGFYEQYF.

In this sample, this clonotype turned up once. V usage is TRBV15 and J usage is TRBJ2-2; 10 nucleotides match TRBD2. V dropped 0 bases and J dropped 2; count of bases not matched to a gene: 3. Germline V gives CDR1 LNHNV, CDR2 YYDKDF (reference sequence). This CDR3 spans 17 amino acids. The CDR3 coding sequence is TGTGCCACCAGCAGAGATCTAGCGGGAGATAACACCGGGGAGCTGTTTTTT. It translates to CATSRDLAGDNTGELFF.

V is TRBV6-6 and J is TRBJ2-3, with D hard to call. The CDR3 runs 13 residues. V dropped 0 bases and J dropped 6 bases, with 7 bases sitting between them. Germline CDR1 and CDR2: MNHNY and SVGAGI (reference sequence). Here the CDR3 DNA reads TGTGCCAGCAGTTACTCGCTCGCTGATACGCAGTATTTT. The encoded protein is CASSYSLADTQYF.

The chain links TRBV20-1 to TRBJ2-5; a weak D match, TRBD2 (7 bases). This CDR3 is 15 amino acids long. Germline CDR1 and CDR2: DFQATT and SNEGSKA (reference sequence). Trimming cost V 3 bases and J 11 bases, with 25 bases left between them. The CDR3 bases are TGCAGTGCTAGTGAGGGGGGAGGGGGGCGGTACAAGCAGTACTTC. Protein sequence: CSASEGGGGRYKQYF.

This clonotype was observed a handful of times. The genes are TRBV29-1 and TRBJ2-3, with unresolved D. CDR3 length equals 12 residues. Germline V gene lookup returns CDR1 SQVTM and CDR2 ANQGSEA. Trimming removed 6 bases from V and 0 bases from J, with 7 bases in between. The CDR3 bases are TGCAGCGTGGCTCCAAGCACAGATACGCAGTATTTT. Encoded protein: CSVAPSTDTQYF.

The chain has TRBV6-5 and TRBJ2-4; D remains unclear. This CDR3 region has 14 residues. V lost 4 bases to trimming and J lost 6 bases, with 13 bases between them. Germline V gene data show CDR1 as MNHEY and CDR2 as SVGAGI. The CDR3 is CASSSGPNINIQYF. CDR3 sequence (DNA): TGTGCCAGCAGTTCCGGCCCCAATATAAACATTCAGTACTTC.

This clonotype has just one count. This chain joins TRBV10-3 and TRBJ2-1; 12 bases fit TRBD2. The CDR3 is made up of 19 amino acids. Germline V lookup: CDR1 ENHRY, CDR2 SYGVKD. After removal of 5 bases from V and 8 bases from J, the junction contained 19 bases not matched to a gene. CDR3 protein: CAISPRDRDLAGGPDEQFF. The CDR3 region has the DNA TGTGCCATCAGTCCCCGGGACAGGGACCTAGCGGGAGGGCCTGATGAGCAGTTCTTC.

The chain combines TRBV5-1 with TRBJ1-1, with 10 nucleotides matching TRBD1. Germline loops: CDR1 SGHRS, CDR2 YFSETQ. V was pared by 7 bases and J by 1 base, with 1 base of the junction left unmatched. The CDR3 covers 13 residues. The CDR3 protein is CASRQGANTEAFF. Here the CDR3 DNA reads TGCGCCAGCCGACAGGGGGCGAACACTGAAGCTTTCTTT.

CDR3: CAISERAVGNNEQFF. The DNA for the CDR3 is TGTGCCATCAGTGAGCGGGCGGTGGGTAACAATGAGCAGTTCTTC. The chain uses TRBV10-3 and TRBJ2-1; no reliable D call. V was clipped by 2 bases and J by 5 bases, with 13 bases between them. CDR1 is ENHRY and CDR2 is SYGVKD in the germline V gene. This CDR3 is 15 amino acids long.

The chain carries TRBV7-3 and TRBJ2-1, with TRBD2 matching 12 bases. J was trimmed by 8 bases and V by 3 bases; bases with no gene match: 5. The CDR3 runs 15 residues. Germline V CDR1 and CDR2: SGHTA, FQGTGA. CDR3 protein: CASSFTSGRSDEQFF. Written as DNA, the CDR3 is TGTGCCAGCAGCTTTACTAGCGGGAGGAGCGATGAGCAGTTCTTC.